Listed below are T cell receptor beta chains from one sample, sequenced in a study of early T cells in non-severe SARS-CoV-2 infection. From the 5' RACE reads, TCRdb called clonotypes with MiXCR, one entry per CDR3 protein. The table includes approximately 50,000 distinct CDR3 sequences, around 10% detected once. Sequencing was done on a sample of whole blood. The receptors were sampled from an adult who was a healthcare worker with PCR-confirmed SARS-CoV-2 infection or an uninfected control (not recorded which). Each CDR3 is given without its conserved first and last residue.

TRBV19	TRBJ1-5	ASSISVWGHQPQH
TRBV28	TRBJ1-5	ASSYRQGEQPQH
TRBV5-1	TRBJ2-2	ASSFSFSGELF
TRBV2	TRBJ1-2	ASRQGARGYT
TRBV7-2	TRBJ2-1	ASSPRAGQYNEQF
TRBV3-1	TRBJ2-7	ASSPLGDEQY
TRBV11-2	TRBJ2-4	ASSPWAAGKNIQY
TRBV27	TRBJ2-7	ASSLESVNYEQY
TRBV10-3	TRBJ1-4	AIRTGVGDEKLF
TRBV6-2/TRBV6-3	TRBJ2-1	ACWAYNEQF
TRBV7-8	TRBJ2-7	ASSLILRRTWSYEQY
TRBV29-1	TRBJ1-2	SVEDGAGHGYT
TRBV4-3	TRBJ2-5	ASSHILRETQY
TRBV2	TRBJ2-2	ASYVTPTTGELF
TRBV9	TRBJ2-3	ASSVGVGDTQY
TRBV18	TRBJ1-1	ASSPRVTWGRNTEAF
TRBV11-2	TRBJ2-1	ASRARLGSSYNEQF
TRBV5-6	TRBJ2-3	ASSGGRSRRGDTQY
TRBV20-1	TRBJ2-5	SASFGGPEETQY
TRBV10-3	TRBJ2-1	AISEWVNNEQF
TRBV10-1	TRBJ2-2	ASRDLTPNTGELF
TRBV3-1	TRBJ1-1	ASSQELRPTEAF
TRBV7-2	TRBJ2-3	ASSLIRGAQFRRGDTQY
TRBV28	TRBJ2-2	ASSLWEGDTGELF
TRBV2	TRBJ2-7	ASREVGGSYEQY
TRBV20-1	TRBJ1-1	SARDPVGGNTEAF
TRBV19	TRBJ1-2	ASRKEANYGYT
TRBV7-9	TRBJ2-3	ASSLFQNPVDTQY
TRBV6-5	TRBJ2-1	ASSYGVTGNEQF
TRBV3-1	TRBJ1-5	ASSRAGLGQPQH
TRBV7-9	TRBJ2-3	ASGPQGTDTQY
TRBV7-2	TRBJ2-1	ASSDYNEQF
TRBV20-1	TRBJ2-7	SADPGLAGWASSYEQY
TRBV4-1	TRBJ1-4	ASSQVGFLASNEKLF
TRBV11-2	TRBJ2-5	ASSQGETQY
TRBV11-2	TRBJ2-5	ASSLEGLGQGARETQY
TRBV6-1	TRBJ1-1	ASSESGVGTEAF
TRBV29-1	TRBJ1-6	SDRTSSPLH